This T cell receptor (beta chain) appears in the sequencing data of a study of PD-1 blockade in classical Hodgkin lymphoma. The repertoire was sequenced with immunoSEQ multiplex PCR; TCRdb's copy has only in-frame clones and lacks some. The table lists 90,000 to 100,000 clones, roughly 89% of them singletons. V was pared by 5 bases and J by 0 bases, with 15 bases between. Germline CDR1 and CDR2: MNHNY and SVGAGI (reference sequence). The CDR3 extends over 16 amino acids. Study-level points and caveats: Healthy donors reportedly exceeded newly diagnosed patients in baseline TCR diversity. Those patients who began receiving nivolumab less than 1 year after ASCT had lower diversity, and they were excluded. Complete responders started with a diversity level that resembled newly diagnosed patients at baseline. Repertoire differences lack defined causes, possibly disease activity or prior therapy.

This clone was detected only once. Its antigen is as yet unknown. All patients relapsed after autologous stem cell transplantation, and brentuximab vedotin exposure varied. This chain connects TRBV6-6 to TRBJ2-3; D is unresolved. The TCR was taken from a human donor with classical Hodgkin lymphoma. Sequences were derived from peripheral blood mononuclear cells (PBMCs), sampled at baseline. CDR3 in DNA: TGTGCCAGCAGTCTCCCCTATGGTGGTAGCACAGATACGCAGTATTTT. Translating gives CASSLPYGGSTDTQYF.